The 7 T cell receptor beta chains below come from one sample, sequenced in a study of cytomegalovirus exposure and HLA in healthy donors. Use of 60 Vbeta and 13 Jbeta primers characterized the PCR. The repertoire was sequenced with immunoSEQ multiplex PCR; TCRdb's copy has only in-frame clones and lacks some. Counted here are some 150,000 clones, around three fifths occurring once; the ten biggest clones make up over 2.5%. The sample consisted of PBMCs. The receptor source for this set is a woman aged 25 to 39 in good health and CMV-seropositive.

This clone was counted a single time. This chain uses TRBV13 with TRBJ2-2; D remains ambiguous. Trimming shortened V by 10 bases and J by 6 bases, and 12 bases separated the two germline ends. The CDR3 runs 12 residues. Germline-derived CDR1 and CDR2 are PRHDT and FYEKMQ (reference sequence). DNA for the CDR3: TGTGCCACCTCCACCTTAGCCGGGGAGCTGTTTTTT. It codes for CATSTLAGELFF. Complete variable domain (other parts from reference TRBV13 and TRBJ2-2): AAGVIQSPRHLIKEKRETATLKCYPIPRHDTVYWYQQGPGQDPQFLISFYEKMQSDKGSIPDRFSAQQFSDYHSELNMSSLELGDSALYFCATSTLAGELFFGEGSRLTVL.

This rearrangement joins TRBV14 to TRBJ2-7; perhaps TRBD1 as D (6 bases). V lost 4 bases to trimming and J lost 8 bases, with 12 bases between them. The CDR3 consists of 12 residues. Germline CDR1 and CDR2: SGHDN and FVKESK. The chain's CDR3 is CASSPEGDKQYF. The CDR3 region has the DNA TGTGCCAGCAGCCCAGAGGGGGACAAGCAGTACTTC.

With respect to this clone: The same CDR3 can be traced to other DNA sequences in this sample. V gene TRBV4-1 combines with J gene TRBJ1-1; D possibly corresponds to TRBD1 (6 bases). The V end lost 3 bases, the J end lost 1 base, and 6 bases lay between the germline ends. CDR1 MGHRA and CDR2 YSYEKL come from the germline V gene. This CDR3 comprises 13 residues. The CDR3 is CASSQDRNTEAFF. In DNA form, the CDR3 reads TGCGCCAGCAGCCAGGACAGGAACACTGAAGCTTTCTTT.

V usage is TRBV6-5 and J usage is TRBJ1-2, with unresolved D. V lost 0 bases and J lost 4, with 6 bases in between. The germline V gene has CDR1 MNHEY and CDR2 SVGAGI. The CDR3 extends over 13 amino acids. The CDR3 loop reads CASSYSSSYGYTF. DNA for the CDR3: TGTGCCAGCAGTTACTCGAGTAGCTATGGCTACACCTTC.

The chain recombines TRBV28 with TRBJ2-2; possibly TRBD2 for D (6 bases). The CDR3 has 14 residues. V gave up 8 bases and J gave up 0 bases, with 10 bases separating them. Germline CDR1 reads MDHEN; CDR2 reads SYDVKM. The CDR3 DNA reads TGTGCCAGCCGGGACTCCGCGAACACCGGGGAGCTGTTTTTT. Amino acids: CASRDSANTGELFF.

CDR3 nucleotides: TGTGCCAGCAGCGAACCAACCACAATGAACACTGAAGCTTTCTTT. Encoded protein: CASSEPTTMNTEAFF. The J gene is TRBJ1-1, the V gene TRBV9; D gene uncertain. The CDR3 length is 15 residues. CDR1 is SGDLS and CDR2 is YYNGEE in the germline V gene. Between the trimmed V and J ends, which lost 3 bases and 0 bases, there was a span of 12 bases.

CDR3 coding DNA: TGTGCCTGGAGTTACGGCGGGGAGCTGTTTTTT. As protein: CAWSYGGELFF. The gene calls are TRBV30 and TRBJ2-2, with D hard to call. This CDR3 spans 11 amino acids. CDR1 GTSNPN and CDR2 SVGIG come from the germline V gene (reference sequence). Trimming left V 2 bases short and J 7 bases short, with 5 bases between.